The 18 T cell receptor beta chains listed next were all sequenced from one sample in a study of blood T cell repertoires in COVID-19. The table came from immunoSEQ multiplex PCR; TCRdb's copy has only in-frame clones and leaves some out. The sample shows under 250,000 clones, approximately 82% of them seen only once. Sample: peripheral blood. These receptor sequences come from a man aged 45-60 years with active or convalescent COVID-19.

This clone was seen only a few times. V and J are TRBV18 and TRBJ2-1, with 7 bases aligning to TRBD2. Germline V gives CDR1 KGHSH, CDR2 LQKENI. V gave up 6 bases and J gave up 4 bases; unmatched junction bases: 12. The CDR3 length is 16 residues. Here the CDR3 DNA reads TGTGCCAGCTCGCCCTCCGGGACTAAAATTTACAATGAGCAGTTCTTC. Protein sequence: CASSPSGTKIYNEQFF.

V usage is TRBV7-9 and J usage is TRBJ1-2; a weak D match, TRBD1 (5 bases). Germline lookup yields CDR1 SEHNR and CDR2 FQNEAQ (reference sequence). The CDR3 consists of 13 residues. V dropped 6 bases and J dropped 6 bases, with 14 bases sitting between them. The CDR3 sequence is CASRAGIWDGYTF. The CDR3 DNA reads TGTGCCAGCAGGGCAGGGATCTGGGATGGCTACACCTTC. The variable domain in full, completed from reference TRBV7-9 and TRBJ1-2, reads DTGVSQNPRHKITKRGQNVTFRCDPISEHNRLYWYRQTLGQGPEFLTYFQNEAQLEKSRLLSDRFSAERPKGSFSTLEIQRTEQGDSAMYLCASRAGIWDGYTFGSGTRLTVV.

CDR3 amino acids: CASTYTGVSNQPQHF. The CDR3 DNA is TGTGCCAGTACCTACACAGGGGTTAGCAATCAGCCCCAGCATTTT. The chain combines TRBV19 with TRBJ1-5; 7 nucleotides align to TRBD1. The CDR3 runs 15 residues. Looked up from germline, CDR1 is LNHDA and CDR2 is SQIVND (reference sequence). Trimming removed 7 bases from V and 0 bases from J; junction bases left unmatched: 6. Based on the CDR3 plus reference TRBV19 and TRBJ1-5, the full variable domain is DGGITQSPKYLFRKEGQNVTLSCEQNLNHDAMYWYRQDPGQGLRLIYYSQIVNDFQKGDIAEGYSVSREKKESFPLTVTSAQKNPTAFYLCASTYTGVSNQPQHFGDGTRLSIL.

The CDR3 DNA reads TGTGCCAGTAGTCCAGGGGGTGGCGGCTCCTACGAGCAGTACTTC. It yields the protein CASSPGGGGSYEQYF. The rearrangement uses TRBV19 and TRBJ2-7; 7 nucleotides align to TRBD1. CDR3 length: 15 amino acids. Germline CDR1 reads LNHDA; CDR2 reads SQIVND (reference sequence). Germline trimming cut 5 bases from V and 0 bases from J; bases unmatched to any gene: 7.

The V call is TRBV27, the J call TRBJ2-7; D remains ambiguous. CDR3 length: 16 residues. The germline V gene has CDR1 MNHEY and CDR2 SMNVEV (reference sequence). V gave up 1 base and J gave up 0 bases, with 13 bases separating them. In nucleotides, the CDR3 is TGTGCCAGCAGTTTATGTGTCGAGCGACCCTCCTACGAGCAGTACGTC. Protein product: CASSLCVERPSYEQYV.

V gene TRBV9 combines with J gene TRBJ1-1, with TRBD1 matching over 9 bases. Germline V gene lookup returns CDR1 SGDLS and CDR2 YYNGEE. The V gene end was trimmed by 4 bases and the J gene end by 3 bases; junction bases not matched to a gene: 7. The CDR3 spans 15 residues. This CDR3 is CASSPMGQGDTEAFF. The CDR3 DNA follows: TGTGCCAGCAGCCCGATGGGACAGGGCGACACTGAAGCTTTCTTT. The full variable domain, with the rest looked up from reference TRBV9 and TRBJ1-1, is DSGVTQTPKHLITATGQRVTLRCSPRSGDLSVYWYQQSLDQGLQFLIQYYNGEERAKGNILERFSAQQFPDLHSELNLSSLELGDSALYFCASSPMGQGDTEAFFGQGTRLTVV.

V is TRBV24-1 and J is TRBJ2-2, with 8 bases identical to TRBD1. Germline assignment: CDR1 KGHDR and CDR2 SFDVKD. V was pared by 4 bases and J by 5 bases, with 5 bases of the junction left unmatched. This CDR3 comprises 15 residues. CDR3 residues: CATSDPTGVTGELFF. The CDR3 nucleotides are TGTGCCACCAGTGACCCGACAGGGGTGACCGGGGAGCTGTTTTTT.

V is TRBV7-9 and J is TRBJ1-5; no clear D gene. The CDR3 length is 12 residues. V was cut by 1 base and J by 6 bases, with 4 bases left in between. Germline lookup yields CDR1 SEHNR and CDR2 FQNEAQ (reference sequence). CDR3 nucleotides: TGTGCCAGCAGCTTAGTTCGTCAGCCCCAGCATTTT. Its protein product is CASSLVRQPQHF.

The chain recombines TRBV7-3 with TRBJ2-7; TRBD2 matches at 10 bases. The CDR3 extends over 16 amino acids. Trimming took 1 base from V and 2 from J; bases not matched to a gene: 5. Germline-derived CDR1 and CDR2 are SGHTA and FQGTGA. The CDR3 DNA reads as TGTGCCAGCAGCTTAAAACCTAGCGGGGGCCCCTACGAGCAGTACGTC. Amino acids: CASSLKPSGGPYEQYV.

CDR3 nucleotides: TGTGCCAGTAGTGGAGGTGCGAACACCGGGGAGCTGTTTTTT. This gives the protein CASSGGANTGELFF. The chain joins TRBV19 to TRBJ2-2; a possible D gene is TRBD2 (5 bases). The CDR3 totals 14 residues. V was cut by 5 bases and J by 0 bases, with 7 bases left in between. Per germline, CDR1 LNHDA and CDR2 SQIVND (reference sequence).

The gene calls are TRBV5-1 and TRBJ1-4; 7 nucleotides align to TRBD1. The CDR3 spans 17 residues. Germline V lookup: CDR1 SGHRS, CDR2 YFSETQ. V was clipped by 4 bases and J by 3 bases; unmatched bases: 12. The CDR3: CASSATGSGTANEKLFF. As DNA, the CDR3 is TGCGCCAGCAGCGCGACAGGGAGTGGGACTGCTAATGAAAAACTGTTTTTT.

The chain joins TRBV7-9 to TRBJ2-5; TRBD2 agrees at 10 bases. The trim removed 4 bases at V and 3 bases at J, leaving 8 bases unmatched. Germline V gene data show CDR1 as SEHNR and CDR2 as FQNEAQ (reference sequence). CDR3 length: 16 residues. The CDR3 region is CASSSIPLAGEETQYF. CDR3 nucleotides: TGTGCCAGCAGCTCAATCCCTCTAGCGGGAGAAGAGACCCAGTACTTC.

The J gene is TRBJ1-1, the V gene TRBV15, with a possible D match to TRBD1 (6 bases). Trimming took 5 bases from V and 1 from J, leaving 8 bases between them. Germline-derived CDR1 and CDR2 are LNHNV and YYDKDF (reference sequence). This CDR3 is 13 amino acids long. The CDR3, as DNA: TGTGCCACCAGCCGACAGGCGAACACTGAAGCTTTCTTT. It is translated as CATSRQANTEAFF.

The gene calls are TRBV21-1 and TRBJ2-1; the listed D gene, TRBD2, was not tested against the DNA. TRBV21-1 is tagged as a pseudogene. The CDR3 length is 14 residues. The chain's CDR3 is CASSKVREGDEQFF. The CDR3 bases are TGTGCCAGCAGCAAAGTGAGGGAGGGGGATGAGCAGTTCTTC.

V is TRBV5-6 and J is TRBJ2-3; D is undetermined. In germline, CDR1 is SGHDT, CDR2 YYEEEE. There are 15 residues in the CDR3. V was shortened by 0 bases and J by 2 bases, with 10 bases between the two germline ends. The CDR3 sequence: CASSLGGRSTDTQYF. CDR3 DNA: TGTGCCAGCAGCTTGGGAGGCAGATCCACAGATACGCAGTATTTT.

The chain recombines TRBV5-1 with TRBJ2-2; D remains ambiguous. The CDR3 is 15 residues long. CDR1 is SGHRS and CDR2 is YFSETQ in the germline V gene. Trimming removed 4 bases at V and 4 bases at J, with 14 bases between. The CDR3 region is CASSPGPTATGELFF. Written as DNA, the CDR3 is TGCGCCAGCAGCCCGGGTCCGACGGCCACCGGGGAGCTGTTTTTT.

V and J are TRBV7-2 and TRBJ1-2; D is unclear. Germline lookup yields CDR1 SGHTA and CDR2 FQGNSA. Trimming cost V 1 base and J 8 bases, with 11 bases left between them. The CDR3 runs to 13 residues. For the CDR3, the DNA is TGTGCCAGCAGCTTAGAATGGGAGGCCGGCTACACCTTC. This gives the protein CASSLEWEAGYTF.

V is TRBV2 and J is TRBJ1-2; D is possibly TRBD1 (5 bases). Trimming removed 8 bases from V and 7 bases from J, with 11 bases in between. CDR1 and CDR2 from the germline V gene are SNHLY and FYNNEI. The CDR3 runs 11 residues. CDR3 in amino acids: CASALGGGYTF. The CDR3 DNA sequence: TGTGCCAGCGCGCTGGGGGGTGGCTACACCTTC.